Sequencing of this TCR beta chain was carried out in a study of T cell responses to AZD1222 COVID-19 vaccine. Regarding this clone: What it binds is not known.

Only in-frame clones appear in the TCRdb table, and some are missing; sequencing was by immunoSEQ multiplex PCR. The sample lists about 120,000 clones; around 89% were seen once. Study outcomes and limitations: Within unmutated variant regions lay the reported targets of nearly half of spike-specific TCRs.

This TCR derives from an adult in good health. The material sequenced was peripheral blood, taken on day 0 of MenACWY control vaccination.

The DNA for the CDR3 is TGTGCTAGTGGTTTGGCTATCGACAGGGAAGTCCGCTCCTACGAGCAGTACTTC. This sequence encodes CASGLAIDREVRSYEQYF. The rearrangement links TRBV12-5 to TRBJ2-7; 7 bases are a match to TRBD1. Looked up from germline, CDR1 is LGHNT and CDR2 is FRNRAP. V lost 1 base and J lost 0; bases outside the gene matches: 12. This CDR3 is 18 amino acids long.